The clone carrying this T cell receptor beta chain was observed at least ten times. Its cognate antigen is unknown. These data are taken from a study of early T cells in non-severe SARS-CoV-2 infection. Looking at the study overall: Investigators sequenced bulk RNA drawn from unsorted whole blood, and chains remained unpaired. General observations from the study: There was a bias toward anti-spike CD8 responses in VDJdb matching, which missed private and CD4 specificities.

Unique molecular identifiers were affixed to single, distinct cDNA molecules. TCRdb ran MiXCR on the 5' RACE reads and lists one entry per CDR3 protein. The sample carries some 30,000 distinct CDR3 sequences, around 4.1% recorded once. The CDR3 has 15 amino acids. Trimming cost V 3 bases and J 8 bases; bases outside gene matches: 4. Germline V gene lookup returns CDR1 SGHNT and CDR2 YENEEA. This TCR derives from an adult who was a healthcare worker with PCR-confirmed SARS-CoV-2 infection or an uninfected control (not recorded which). The sequencing input was whole blood. The rearrangement uses TRBV11-3 and TRBJ2-1; 13 nucleotides agree with TRBD2. The CDR3 DNA sequence: TGTGCCAGCAGCTTCGGGACTAGCGGGACCCATGAGCAGTTCTTC. Translation: CASSFGTSGTHEQFF.